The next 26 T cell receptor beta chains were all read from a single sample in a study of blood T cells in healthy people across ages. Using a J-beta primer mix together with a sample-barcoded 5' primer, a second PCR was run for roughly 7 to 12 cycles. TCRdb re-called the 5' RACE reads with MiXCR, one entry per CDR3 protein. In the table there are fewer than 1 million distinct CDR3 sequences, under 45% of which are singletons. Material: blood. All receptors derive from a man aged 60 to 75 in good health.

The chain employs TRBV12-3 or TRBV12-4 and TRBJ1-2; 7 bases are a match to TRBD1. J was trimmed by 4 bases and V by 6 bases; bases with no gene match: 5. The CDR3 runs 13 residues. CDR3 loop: CASSRKGAYGYTF. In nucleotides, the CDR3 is TGTGCCAGCAGCCGGAAGGGGGCCTATGGCTACACCTTC.

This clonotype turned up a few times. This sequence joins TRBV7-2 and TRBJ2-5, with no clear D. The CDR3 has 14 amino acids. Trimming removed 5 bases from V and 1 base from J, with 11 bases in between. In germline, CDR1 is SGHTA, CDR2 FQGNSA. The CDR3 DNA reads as TGTGCCAGCAGCCTAACCAGGAGCCAAGAGACCCAGTACTTC. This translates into CASSLTRSQETQYF.

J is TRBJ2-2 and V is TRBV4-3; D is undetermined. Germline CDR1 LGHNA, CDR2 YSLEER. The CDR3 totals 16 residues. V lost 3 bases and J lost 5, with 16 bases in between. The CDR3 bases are TGCGCCAGCAGCCAGAGGAGAGAAACCATTACCGGGGAGCTGTTTTTT. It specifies CASSQRRETITGELFF.

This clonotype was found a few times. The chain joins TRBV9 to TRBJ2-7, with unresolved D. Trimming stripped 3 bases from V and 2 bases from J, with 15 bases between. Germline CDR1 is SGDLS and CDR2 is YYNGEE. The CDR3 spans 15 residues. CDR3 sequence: CASSAGGSGTYEQYF. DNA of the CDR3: TGTGCCAGCAGCGCAGGTGGTAGTGGGACCTACGAGCAGTACTTC.

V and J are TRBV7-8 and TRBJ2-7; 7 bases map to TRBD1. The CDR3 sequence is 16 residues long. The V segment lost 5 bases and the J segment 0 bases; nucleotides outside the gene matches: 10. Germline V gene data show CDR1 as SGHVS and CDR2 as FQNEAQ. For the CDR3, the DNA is TGTGCCAGCAGCGCACGGGACAGCCCAACCTCCTACGAGCAGTACTTC. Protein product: CASSARDSPTSYEQYF.

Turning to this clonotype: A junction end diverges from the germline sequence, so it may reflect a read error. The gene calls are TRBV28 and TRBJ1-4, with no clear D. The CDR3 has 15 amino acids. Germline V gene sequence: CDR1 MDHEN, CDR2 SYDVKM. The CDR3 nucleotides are TGTGCCGGCAGTGACCGGGGATCAACTAATGAAAAACTGTTTTTT. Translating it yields CAGSDRGSTNEKLFF. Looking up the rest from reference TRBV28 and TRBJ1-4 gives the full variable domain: DVKVTQSSRYLVKRTGEKVFLECVQDMDHENMFWYRQDPGLGLRLIYFSYDVKMKEKGDIPEGYSVSREKKERFSLILESASTNQTSMYLCAGSDRGSTNEKLFFGSGTQLSVL.

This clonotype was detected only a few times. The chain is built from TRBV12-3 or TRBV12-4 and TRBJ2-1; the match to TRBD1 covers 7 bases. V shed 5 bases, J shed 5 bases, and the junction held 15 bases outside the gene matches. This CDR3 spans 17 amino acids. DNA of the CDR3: TGTGCCAGCAGTGCCGGACAGGTTGACGGCCCACACAATGAGCAGTTCTTC. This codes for CASSAGQVDGPHNEQFF.

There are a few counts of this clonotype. CDR3 amino acids: CASSRRQASNEKLFF. The CDR3 nucleotides are TGCGCCAGCAGCCGACGACAGGCTTCTAATGAAAAACTGTTTTTT. This chain links TRBV5-1 with TRBJ1-4; TRBD1 might be the D (6 bases). The CDR3 sequence is 15 residues long. Trimming left V 4 bases short and J 3 bases short, with 13 bases between. Germline-derived CDR1 and CDR2 are SGHRS and YFSETQ.

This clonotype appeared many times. CDR3 nucleotide sequence: TGCGCCAGCAGCCAAGGGCCCCCTACAAGGGCAAATACCTATGGCTACACCTTC. Protein sequence: CASSQGPPTRANTYGYTF. This chain uses TRBV4-1 with TRBJ1-2; D uncertain. CDR1 is MGHRA and CDR2 is YSYEKL in the germline V gene. The CDR3 has 18 residues. The V and J ends lost 1 base and 4 bases respectively, with 22 bases between them.

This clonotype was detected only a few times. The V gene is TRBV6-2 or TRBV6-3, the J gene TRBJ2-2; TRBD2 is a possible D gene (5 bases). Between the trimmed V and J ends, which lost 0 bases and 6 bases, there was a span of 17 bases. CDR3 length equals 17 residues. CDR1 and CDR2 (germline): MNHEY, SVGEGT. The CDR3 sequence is CASSYSSRLAYPGELFF. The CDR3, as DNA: TGTGCCAGCAGTTACTCTTCTCGGCTAGCTTACCCCGGGGAGCTGTTTTTT.

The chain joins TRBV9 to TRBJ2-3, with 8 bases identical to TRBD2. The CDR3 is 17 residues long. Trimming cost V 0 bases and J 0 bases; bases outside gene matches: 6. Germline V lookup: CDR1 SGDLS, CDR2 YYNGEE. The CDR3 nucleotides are TGTGCCAGCAGCGTAGTCAGTGGACTAGCTAGCACAGATACGCAGTATTTT. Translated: CASSVVSGLASTDTQYF.

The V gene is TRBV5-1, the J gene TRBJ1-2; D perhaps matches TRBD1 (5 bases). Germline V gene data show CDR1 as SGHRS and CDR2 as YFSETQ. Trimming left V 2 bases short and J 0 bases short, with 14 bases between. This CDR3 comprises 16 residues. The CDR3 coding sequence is TGCGCCAGCAGCTTTGTCTCAGGGCCCACTAACTATGGCTACACCTTC. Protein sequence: CASSFVSGPTNYGYTF. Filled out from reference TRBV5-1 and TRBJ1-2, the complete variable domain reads KAGVTQTPRYLIKTRGQQVTLSCSPISGHRSVSWYQQTPGQGLQFLFEYFSETQRNKGNFPGRFSGRQFSNSRSEMNVSTLELGDSALYLCASSFVSGPTNYGYTFGSGTRLTVV.

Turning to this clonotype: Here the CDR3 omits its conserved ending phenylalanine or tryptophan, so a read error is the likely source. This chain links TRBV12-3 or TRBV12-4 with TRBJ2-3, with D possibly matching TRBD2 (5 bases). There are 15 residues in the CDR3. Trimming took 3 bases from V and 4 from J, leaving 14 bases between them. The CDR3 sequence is CASSFGKAASDTQYS. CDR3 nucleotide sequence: TGTGCCAGCAGTTTCGGGAAGGCGGCTTCAGATACGCAGTATTCT.

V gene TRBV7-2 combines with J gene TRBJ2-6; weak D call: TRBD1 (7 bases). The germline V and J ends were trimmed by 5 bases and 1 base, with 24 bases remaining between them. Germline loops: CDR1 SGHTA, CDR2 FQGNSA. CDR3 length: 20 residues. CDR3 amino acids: CASSATFGRQGGSGANVLTF. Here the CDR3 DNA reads TGTGCCAGCAGCGCCACCTTCGGGAGACAGGGTGGTTCTGGGGCCAACGTCCTGACTTTC.

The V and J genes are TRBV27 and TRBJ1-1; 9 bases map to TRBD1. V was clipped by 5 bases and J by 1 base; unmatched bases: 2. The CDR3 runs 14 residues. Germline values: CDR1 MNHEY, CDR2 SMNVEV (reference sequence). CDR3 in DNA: TGTGCCAGCAGTCGGGACAGGGCGAACACTGAAGCTTTCTTT. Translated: CASSRDRANTEAFF.

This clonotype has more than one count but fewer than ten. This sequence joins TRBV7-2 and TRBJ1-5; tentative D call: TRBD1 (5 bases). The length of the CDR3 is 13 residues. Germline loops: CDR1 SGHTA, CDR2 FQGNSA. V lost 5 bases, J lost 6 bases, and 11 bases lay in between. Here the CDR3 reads CASSPLRGQPQHF. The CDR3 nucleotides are TGTGCCAGCAGCCCTCTAAGGGGTCAGCCCCAGCATTTT.

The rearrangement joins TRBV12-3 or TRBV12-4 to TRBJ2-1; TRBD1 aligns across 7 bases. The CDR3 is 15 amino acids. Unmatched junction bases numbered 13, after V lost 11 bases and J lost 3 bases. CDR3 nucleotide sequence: TGTGCCGGACCGTTTGACAGGGTGGGCTACAATGAGCAGTTCTTC. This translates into CAGPFDRVGYNEQFF.

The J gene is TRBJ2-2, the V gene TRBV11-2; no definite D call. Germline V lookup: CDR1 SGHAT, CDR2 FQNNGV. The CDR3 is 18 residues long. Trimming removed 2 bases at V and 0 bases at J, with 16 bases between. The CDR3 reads CASSLIPKGSANTGELFF. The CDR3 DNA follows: TGTGCCAGCAGCTTAATCCCCAAGGGCAGCGCGAACACCGGGGAGCTGTTTTTT.

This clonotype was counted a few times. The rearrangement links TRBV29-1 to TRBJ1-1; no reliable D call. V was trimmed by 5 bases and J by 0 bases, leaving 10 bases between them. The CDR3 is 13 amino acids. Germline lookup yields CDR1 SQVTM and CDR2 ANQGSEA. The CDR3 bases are TGCAGCGTTCGGGTTGAGATGAACACTGAAGCTTTCTTT. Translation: CSVRVEMNTEAFF.

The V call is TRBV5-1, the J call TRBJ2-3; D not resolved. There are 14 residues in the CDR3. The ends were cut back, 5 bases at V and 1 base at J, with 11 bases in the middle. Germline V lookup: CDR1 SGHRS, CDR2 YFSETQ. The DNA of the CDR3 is TGCGCCAGCAGATCTGAGTGGCGCACAGATACGCAGTATTTT. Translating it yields CASRSEWRTDTQYF.

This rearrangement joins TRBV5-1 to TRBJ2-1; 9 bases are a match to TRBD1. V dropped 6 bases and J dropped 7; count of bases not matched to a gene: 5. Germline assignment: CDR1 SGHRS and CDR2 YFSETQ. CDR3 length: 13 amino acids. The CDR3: CASKRDRANEQFF. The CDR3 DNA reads TGCGCCAGCAAGAGGGACAGGGCGAATGAGCAGTTCTTC.

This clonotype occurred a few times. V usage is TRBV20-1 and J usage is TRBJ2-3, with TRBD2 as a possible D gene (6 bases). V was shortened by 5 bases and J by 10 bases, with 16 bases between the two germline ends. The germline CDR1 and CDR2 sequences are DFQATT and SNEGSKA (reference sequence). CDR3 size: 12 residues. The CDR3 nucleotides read TGCAGTGCTGTGCAGGGAGGTAGAGCGCAGTATTTT. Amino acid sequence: CSAVQGGRAQYF.

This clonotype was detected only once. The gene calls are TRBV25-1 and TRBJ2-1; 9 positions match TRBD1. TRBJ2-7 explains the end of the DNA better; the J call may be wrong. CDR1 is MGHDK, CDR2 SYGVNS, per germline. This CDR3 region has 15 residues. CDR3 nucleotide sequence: TGTGCCAGCAGTGATCCCGGGACAGGGATCGACGAGCAGTACTTC. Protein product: CASSDPGTGIDEQYF.

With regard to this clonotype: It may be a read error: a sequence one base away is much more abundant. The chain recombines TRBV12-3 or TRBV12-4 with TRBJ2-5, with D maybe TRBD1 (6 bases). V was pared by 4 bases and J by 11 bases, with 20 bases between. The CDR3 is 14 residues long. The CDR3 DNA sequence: TGTGCCAGCAGTTATGCCGGGACACTTTATGAGCAGTACTTC. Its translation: CASSYAGTLYEQYF.

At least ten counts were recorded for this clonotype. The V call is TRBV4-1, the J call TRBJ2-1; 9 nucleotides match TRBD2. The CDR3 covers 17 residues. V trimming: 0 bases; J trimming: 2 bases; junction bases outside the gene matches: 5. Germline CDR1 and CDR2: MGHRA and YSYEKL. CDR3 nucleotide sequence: TGCGCCAGCAGCCAAGACGGCGCGGGGGGGACCTACAATGAGCAGTTCTTC. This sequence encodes CASSQDGAGGTYNEQFF.

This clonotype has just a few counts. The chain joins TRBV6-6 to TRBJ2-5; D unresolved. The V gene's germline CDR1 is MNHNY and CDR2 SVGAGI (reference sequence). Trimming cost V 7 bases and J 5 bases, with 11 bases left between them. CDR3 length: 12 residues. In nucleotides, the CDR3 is TGTGCCAGCAAACCTTTCGGGGAGACCCAGTACTTC. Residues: CASKPFGETQYF.